This T cell receptor beta chain was recorded in a study of control samples from healthy donors and cancer patients. Produced via immunoSEQ multiplex PCR; TCRdb's table is partial and in-frame only. The table records some 94,000 clones, about 88% of them present only once. The CDR3 sequence is 15 residues long. Germline values: CDR1 MGHRA, CDR2 YSYEKL. Notes on this clone: The junction departs from the called germline gene at one end, perhaps through a read error. This CDR3 is also generated by other DNA sequences in the sample.

Sequencing input: blood. The chain joins TRBV4-1 to TRBJ1-1, with D hard to call. The clonotype originates from a woman between 50 and 59 years old in good health. CDR3 amino acids: CASSQGPGMNTEAFF. The CDR3 coding sequence is TGCGCCAGTAGCCAAGGACCGGGGATGAACACTGAAGCTTTCTTT.